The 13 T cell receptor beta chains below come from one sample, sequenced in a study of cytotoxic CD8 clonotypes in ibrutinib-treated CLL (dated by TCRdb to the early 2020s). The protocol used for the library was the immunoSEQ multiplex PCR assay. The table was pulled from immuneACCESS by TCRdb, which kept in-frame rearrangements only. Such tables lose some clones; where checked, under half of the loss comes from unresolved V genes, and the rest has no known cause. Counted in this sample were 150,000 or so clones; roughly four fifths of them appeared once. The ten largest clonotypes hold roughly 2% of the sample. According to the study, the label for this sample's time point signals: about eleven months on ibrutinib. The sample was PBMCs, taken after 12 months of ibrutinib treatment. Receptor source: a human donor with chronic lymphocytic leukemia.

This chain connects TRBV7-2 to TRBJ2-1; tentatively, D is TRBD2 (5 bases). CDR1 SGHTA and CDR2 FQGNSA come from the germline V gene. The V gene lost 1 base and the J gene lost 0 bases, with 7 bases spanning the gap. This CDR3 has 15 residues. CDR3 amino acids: CASSLVRGSYNEQFF. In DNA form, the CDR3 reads TGTGCCAGCAGCTTAGTTCGGGGCTCCTACAATGAGCAGTTCTTC.

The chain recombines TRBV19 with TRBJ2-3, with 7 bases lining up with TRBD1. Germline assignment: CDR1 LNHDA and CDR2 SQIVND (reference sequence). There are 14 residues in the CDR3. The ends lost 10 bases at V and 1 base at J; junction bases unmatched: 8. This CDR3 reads CATNRRGRTDTQYF. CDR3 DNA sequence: TGTGCCACCAATCGTAGGGGGCGCACAGATACGCAGTATTTT.

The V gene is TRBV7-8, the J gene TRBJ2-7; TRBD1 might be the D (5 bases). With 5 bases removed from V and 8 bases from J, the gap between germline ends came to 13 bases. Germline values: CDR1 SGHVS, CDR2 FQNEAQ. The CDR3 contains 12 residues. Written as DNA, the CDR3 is TGTGCCAGCAGCACATGGGGCCCTAAGCAGTACTTC. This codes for CASSTWGPKQYF. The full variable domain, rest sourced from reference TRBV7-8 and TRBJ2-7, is GAGVSQSPRYKVAKRGQDVALRCDPISGHVSLFWYQQALGQGPEFLTYFQNEAQLDKSGLPSDRFFAERPEGSVSTLKIQRTQQEDSAVYLCASSTWGPKQYFGPGTRLTVT.

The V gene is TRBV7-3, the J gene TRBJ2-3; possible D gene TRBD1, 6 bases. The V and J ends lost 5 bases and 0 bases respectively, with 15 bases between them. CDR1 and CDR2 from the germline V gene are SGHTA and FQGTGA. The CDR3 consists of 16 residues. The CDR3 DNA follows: TGTGCCAGCAGCGCCGGACAGCTCACTAGCACAGATACGCAGTATTTT. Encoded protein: CASSAGQLTSTDTQYF.

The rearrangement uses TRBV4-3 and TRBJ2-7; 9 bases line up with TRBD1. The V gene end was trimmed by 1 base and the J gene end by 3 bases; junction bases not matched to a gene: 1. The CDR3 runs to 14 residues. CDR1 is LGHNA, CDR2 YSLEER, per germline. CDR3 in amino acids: CASSQGTGDYEQYF. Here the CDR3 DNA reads TGCGCCAGCAGCCAAGGGACAGGGGACTACGAGCAGTACTTC.

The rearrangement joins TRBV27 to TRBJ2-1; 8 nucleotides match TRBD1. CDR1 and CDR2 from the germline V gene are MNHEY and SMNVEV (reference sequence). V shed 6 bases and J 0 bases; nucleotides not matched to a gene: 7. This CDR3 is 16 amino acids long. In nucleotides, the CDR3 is TGTGCCAGCAGAGGACAGGGAACGAGCTCCTACAATGAGCAGTTCTTC. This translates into CASRGQGTSSYNEQFF.

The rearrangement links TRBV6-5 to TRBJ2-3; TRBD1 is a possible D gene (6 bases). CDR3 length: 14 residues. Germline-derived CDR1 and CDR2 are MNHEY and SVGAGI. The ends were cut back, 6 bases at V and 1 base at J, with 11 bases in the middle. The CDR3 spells CASSPGVGTDTQYF. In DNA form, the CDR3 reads TGTGCCAGCAGCCCAGGGGTAGGCACAGATACGCAGTATTTT.

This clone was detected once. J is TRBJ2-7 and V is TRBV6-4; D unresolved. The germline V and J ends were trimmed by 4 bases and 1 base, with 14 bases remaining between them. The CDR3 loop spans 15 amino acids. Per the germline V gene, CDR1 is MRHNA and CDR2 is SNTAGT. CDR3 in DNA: TGTGCCAGCAGTGCCTTTGCTGGGCCATCCTACGAGCAGTACTTC. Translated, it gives CASSAFAGPSYEQYF.

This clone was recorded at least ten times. CDR3 sequence reads: CASSFEGVGTEAFF. For the CDR3, the DNA is TGTGCCAGCAGCTTCGAAGGGGTCGGCACTGAAGCTTTCTTT. The J gene is TRBJ1-1, the V gene TRBV7-9; D perhaps matches TRBD1 (5 bases). Germline loops: CDR1 SEHNR, CDR2 FQNEAQ (reference sequence). CDR3 size: 14 residues. Trimming took 3 bases from V and 4 from J, leaving 12 bases between them.

CDR3 nucleotides: TGTGCCAGCAGCCAAGTGGAGCCAGCGGCCGTTGGGCAGTTCTTC. This gives the protein CASSQVEPAAVGQFF. The chain uses TRBV4-2 and TRBJ2-1; possible D gene TRBD2, 5 bases. V was shortened by 1 base and J by 12 bases, with 19 bases between the two germline ends. This CDR3 spans 15 amino acids. Germline V gene data show CDR1 as LGHNA and CDR2 as YNFKEQ.

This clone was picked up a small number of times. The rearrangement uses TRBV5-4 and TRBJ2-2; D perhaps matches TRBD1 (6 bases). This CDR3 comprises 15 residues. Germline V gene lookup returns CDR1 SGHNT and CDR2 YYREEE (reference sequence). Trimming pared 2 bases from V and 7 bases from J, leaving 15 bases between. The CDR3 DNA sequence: TGTGCCAGCAGCTTAGACAGGATAACCATCGGGGAGCTGTTTTTT. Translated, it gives CASSLDRITIGELFF.

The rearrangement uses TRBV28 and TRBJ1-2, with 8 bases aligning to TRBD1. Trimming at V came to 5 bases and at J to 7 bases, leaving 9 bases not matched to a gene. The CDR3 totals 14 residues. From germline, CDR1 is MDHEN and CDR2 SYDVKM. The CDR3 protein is CASSPSSQGAGYTF. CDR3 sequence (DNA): TGTGCCAGCAGTCCAAGCTCGCAGGGGGCTGGCTACACCTTC.

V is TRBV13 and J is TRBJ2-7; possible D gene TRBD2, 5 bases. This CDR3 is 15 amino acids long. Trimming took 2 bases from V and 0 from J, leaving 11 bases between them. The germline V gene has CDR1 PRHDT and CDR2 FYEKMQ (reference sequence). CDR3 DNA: TGTGCCAGCAGCTTAATACAACGGGGCTCCTACGAGCAGTACTTC. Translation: CASSLIQRGSYEQYF.